This TCR beta chain came from a study of cytomegalovirus exposure and HLA in healthy donors. Study-level results: The study put 160 or so TCR beta chains on its list as cytomegalovirus-associated. Analysis was carried out at a later point, and it linked a missense DCLRE1C variant to TCR beta V- and J-gene trimming. In vitro experiments confirmed that a few CMV-associated chains were specific for CMV antigens. A later analysis associated 15,000 or so TCR beta sequences with HLA alleles at a 0.05 false discovery rate.

Per germline, CDR1 PRHDT and CDR2 FYEKMQ (reference sequence). There are 16 residues in the CDR3. Losses at the gene ends were 5 bases for V and 1 base for J; bases not matched to a gene: 7. Both 60 Vbeta primers and 13 Jbeta primers went into the PCR. The table came from immunoSEQ multiplex PCR; TCRdb's copy has only in-frame clones and leaves some out. The sample carries 150,000 to 200,000 clones, 75% to 80% recorded once. In its sample, this clone was seen a few times. Its antigen is not identified. Sequenced: PBMCs. V usage is TRBV13 and J usage is TRBJ2-5, with TRBD2 identical over 10 bases. The sequence was collected from a woman in her thirties or forties in good health and CMV-seronegative. Written as DNA, the CDR3 is TGTGCCAGCAGCAAAAGTGGGACTAGCGTCCAAGAGACCCAGTACTTC. Translation: CASSKSGTSVQETQYF.